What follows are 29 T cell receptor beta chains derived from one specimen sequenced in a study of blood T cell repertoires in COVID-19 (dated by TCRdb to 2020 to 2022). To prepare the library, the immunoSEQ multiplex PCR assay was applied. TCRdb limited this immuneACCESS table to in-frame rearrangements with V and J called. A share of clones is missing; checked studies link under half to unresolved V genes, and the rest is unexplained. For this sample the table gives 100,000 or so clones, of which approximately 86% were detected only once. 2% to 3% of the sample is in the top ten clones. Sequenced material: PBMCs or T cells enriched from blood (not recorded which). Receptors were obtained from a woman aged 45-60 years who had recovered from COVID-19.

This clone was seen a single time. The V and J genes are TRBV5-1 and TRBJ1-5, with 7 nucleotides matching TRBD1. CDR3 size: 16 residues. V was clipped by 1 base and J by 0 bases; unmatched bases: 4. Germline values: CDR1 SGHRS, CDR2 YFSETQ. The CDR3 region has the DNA TGCGCCAGCAGCTTGAGGGACAGATATAGCAATCAGCCCCAGCATTTT. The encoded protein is CASSLRDRYSNQPQHF.

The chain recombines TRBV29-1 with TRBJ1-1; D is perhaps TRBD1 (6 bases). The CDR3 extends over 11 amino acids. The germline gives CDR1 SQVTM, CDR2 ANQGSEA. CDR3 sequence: CGGGRSAEAFF. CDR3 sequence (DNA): TGCGGCGGGGGGCGGTCGGCTGAAGCTTTCTTT.

CDR3 sequence (DNA): TGTGCCACCAGCACTAGAATGGGACAGGGGATCCCTGAGCAGTTCTTC. It codes for CATSTRMGQGIPEQFF. V and J are TRBV15 and TRBJ2-1, with 10 bases matching TRBD1. CDR1 and CDR2 (germline): LNHNV, YYDKDF (reference sequence). The CDR3 has 16 amino acids. V dropped 4 bases and J dropped 9; count of bases not matched to a gene: 12.

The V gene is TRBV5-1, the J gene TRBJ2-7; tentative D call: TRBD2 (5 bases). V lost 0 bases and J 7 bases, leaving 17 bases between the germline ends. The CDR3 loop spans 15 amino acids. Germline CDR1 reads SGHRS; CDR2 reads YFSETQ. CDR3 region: CASSLAPGGQREQYF. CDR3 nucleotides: TGCGCCAGCAGCTTGGCCCCGGGCGGGCAGCGGGAGCAGTACTTC.

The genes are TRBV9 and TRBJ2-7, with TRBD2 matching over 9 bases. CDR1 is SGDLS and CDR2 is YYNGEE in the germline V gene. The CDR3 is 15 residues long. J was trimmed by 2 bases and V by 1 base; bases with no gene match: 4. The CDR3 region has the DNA TGTGCCAGCAGCGTAACGGCTAGCGGGACCTACGAGCAGTACTTC. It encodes CASSVTASGTYEQYF.

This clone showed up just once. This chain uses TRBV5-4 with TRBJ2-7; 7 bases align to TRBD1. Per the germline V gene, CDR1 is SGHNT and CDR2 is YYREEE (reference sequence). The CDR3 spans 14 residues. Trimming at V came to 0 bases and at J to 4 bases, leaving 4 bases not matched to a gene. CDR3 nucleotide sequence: TGTGCCAGCAGCTTGGGTGGGACAGAGTACGAGCAGTACTTC. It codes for CASSLGGTEYEQYF.

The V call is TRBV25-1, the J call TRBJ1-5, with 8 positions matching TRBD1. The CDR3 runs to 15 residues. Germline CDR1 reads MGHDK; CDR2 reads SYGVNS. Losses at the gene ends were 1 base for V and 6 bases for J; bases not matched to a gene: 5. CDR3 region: CASSEFAGGGQPQHF. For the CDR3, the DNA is TGTGCCAGCAGTGAATTTGCAGGGGGCGGTCAGCCCCAGCATTTT. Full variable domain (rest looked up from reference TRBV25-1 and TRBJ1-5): EADIYQTPRYLVIGTGKKITLECSQTMGHDKMYWYQQDPGMELHLIHYSYGVNSTEKGDLSSESTVSRIRTEHFPLTLESARPSHTSQYLCASSEFAGGGQPQHFGDGTRLSIL.

For the CDR3, the DNA is TGTGCCAGCAGCTTAGATTCCGTAGTCCAGCCCCAGCATTTT. Protein product: CASSLDSVVQPQHF. The rearrangement joins TRBV7-9 to TRBJ1-5; no clear D. Germline V gives CDR1 SEHNR, CDR2 FQNEAQ (reference sequence). The CDR3 runs to 14 residues. Trimming cost V 1 base and J 7 bases, with 11 bases left between them.

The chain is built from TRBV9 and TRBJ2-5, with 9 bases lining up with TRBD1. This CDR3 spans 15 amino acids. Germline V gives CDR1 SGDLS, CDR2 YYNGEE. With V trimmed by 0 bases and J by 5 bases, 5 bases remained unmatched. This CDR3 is CASSVGDRVRETQYF. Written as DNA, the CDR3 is TGTGCCAGCAGCGTAGGGGACAGGGTTCGGGAGACCCAGTACTTC.

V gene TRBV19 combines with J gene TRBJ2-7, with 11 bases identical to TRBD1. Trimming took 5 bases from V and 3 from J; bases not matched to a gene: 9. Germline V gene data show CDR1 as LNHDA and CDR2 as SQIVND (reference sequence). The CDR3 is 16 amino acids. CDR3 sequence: CASSSYTGTGGYEQYF. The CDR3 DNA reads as TGTGCCAGTAGTTCATACACCGGGACAGGGGGCTACGAGCAGTACTTC.

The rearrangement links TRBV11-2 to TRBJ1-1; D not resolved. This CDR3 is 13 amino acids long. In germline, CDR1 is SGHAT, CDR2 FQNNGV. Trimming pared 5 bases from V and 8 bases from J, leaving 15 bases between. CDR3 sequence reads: CASSIERSREAFF. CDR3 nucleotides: TGTGCCAGCAGCATCGAGCGGAGCAGGGAAGCTTTCTTT.

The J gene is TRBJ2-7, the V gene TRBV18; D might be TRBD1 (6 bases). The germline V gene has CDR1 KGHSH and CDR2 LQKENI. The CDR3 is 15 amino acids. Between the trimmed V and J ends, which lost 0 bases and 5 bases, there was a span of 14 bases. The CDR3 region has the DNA TGTGCCAGCTCACCACCGCTGACAGGAGGCCACGAGCAGTACTTC. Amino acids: CASSPPLTGGHEQYF.

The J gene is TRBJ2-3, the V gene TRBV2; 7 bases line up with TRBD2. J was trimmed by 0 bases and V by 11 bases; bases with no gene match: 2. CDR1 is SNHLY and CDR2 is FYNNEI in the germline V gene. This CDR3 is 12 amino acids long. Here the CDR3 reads CAGGGSTDTQYF. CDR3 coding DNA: TGTGCCGGGGGGGGGAGCACAGATACGCAGTATTTT.

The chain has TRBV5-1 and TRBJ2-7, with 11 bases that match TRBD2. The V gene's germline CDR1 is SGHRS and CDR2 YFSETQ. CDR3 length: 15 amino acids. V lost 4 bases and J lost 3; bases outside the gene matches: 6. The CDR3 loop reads CASSPTSGIIYEQYF. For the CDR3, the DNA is TGCGCCAGCAGCCCGACTAGCGGGATTATCTACGAGCAGTACTTC.

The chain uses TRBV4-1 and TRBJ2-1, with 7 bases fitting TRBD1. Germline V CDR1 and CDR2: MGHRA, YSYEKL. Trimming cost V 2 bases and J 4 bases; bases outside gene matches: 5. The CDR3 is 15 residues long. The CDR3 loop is CASSQNRGPYNEQFF. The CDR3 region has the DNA TGCGCCAGCAGCCAAAACAGGGGCCCATACAATGAGCAGTTCTTC.

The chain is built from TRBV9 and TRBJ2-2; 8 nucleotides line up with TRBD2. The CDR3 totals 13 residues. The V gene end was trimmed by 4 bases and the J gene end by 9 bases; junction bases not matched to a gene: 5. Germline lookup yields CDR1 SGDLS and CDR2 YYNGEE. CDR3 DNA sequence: TGTGCCAGCAGCCAGGGACTAGAAAGGGAGCTGTTTTTT. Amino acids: CASSQGLERELFF.

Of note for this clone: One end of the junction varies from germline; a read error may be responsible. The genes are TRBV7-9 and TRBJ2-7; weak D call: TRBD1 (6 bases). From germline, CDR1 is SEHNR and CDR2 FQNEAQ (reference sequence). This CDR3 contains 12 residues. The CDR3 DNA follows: TGTGCCAGCACCTTACAGGGCTACGAGCAGTACTTC. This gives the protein CASTLQGYEQYF.

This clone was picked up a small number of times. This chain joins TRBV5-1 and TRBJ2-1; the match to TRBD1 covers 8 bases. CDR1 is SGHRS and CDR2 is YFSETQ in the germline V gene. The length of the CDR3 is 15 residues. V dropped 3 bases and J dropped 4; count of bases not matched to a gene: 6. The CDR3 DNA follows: TGCGCCAGCAGCTACTCGGGACAGGCTTACAATGAGCAGTTCTTC. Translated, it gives CASSYSGQAYNEQFF. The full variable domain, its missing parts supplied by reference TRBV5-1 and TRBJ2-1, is KAGVTQTPRYLIKTRGQQVTLSCSPISGHRSVSWYQQTPGQGLQFLFEYFSETQRNKGNFPGRFSGRQFSNSRSEMNVSTLELGDSALYLCASSYSGQAYNEQFFGPGTRLTVL.

CDR3 coding DNA: TGTGCCTGGAGTAGGGGCTCTGGAAACACCATATATTTT. It specifies CAWSRGSGNTIYF. V is TRBV30 and J is TRBJ1-3, with a tentative D call TRBD1 (5 bases). CDR1 GTSNPN and CDR2 SVGIG come from the germline V gene (reference sequence). The ends were cut back, 2 bases at V and 0 bases at J, with 5 bases in the middle. This CDR3 comprises 13 residues.

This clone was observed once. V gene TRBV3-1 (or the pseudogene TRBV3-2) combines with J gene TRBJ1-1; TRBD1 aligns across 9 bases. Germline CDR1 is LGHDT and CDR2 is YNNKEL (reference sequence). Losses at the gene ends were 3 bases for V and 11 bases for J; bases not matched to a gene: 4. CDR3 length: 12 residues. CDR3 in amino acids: CASSHRTGVAFF. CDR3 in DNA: TGTGCCAGCAGCCACAGGACAGGGGTGGCTTTCTTT.

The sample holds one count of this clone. Here the CDR3 reads CASSPDVSGNQPQHF. In nucleotides, the CDR3 is TGTGCCAGCAGCCCAGATGTTTCAGGCAATCAGCCCCAGCATTTT. The V gene is TRBV2, the J gene TRBJ1-5; D unresolved. Germline CDR1 reads SNHLY; CDR2 reads FYNNEI. The CDR3 spans 15 residues. The V end was cut by 6 bases, the J end by 2 bases, with 14 bases between.

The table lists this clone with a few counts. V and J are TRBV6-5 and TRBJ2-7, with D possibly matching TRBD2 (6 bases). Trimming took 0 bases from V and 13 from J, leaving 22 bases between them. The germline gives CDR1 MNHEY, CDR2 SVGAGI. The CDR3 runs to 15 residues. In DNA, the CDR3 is TGTGCCAGCAGTTACTCGGGGGGAGCCCCCATTAGGATTTACTTC. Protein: CASSYSGGAPIRIYF.

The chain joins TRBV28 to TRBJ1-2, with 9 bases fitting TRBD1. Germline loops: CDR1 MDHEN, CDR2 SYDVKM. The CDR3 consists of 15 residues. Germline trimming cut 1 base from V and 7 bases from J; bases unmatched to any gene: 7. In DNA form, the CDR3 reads TGTGCCAGCAGTTTATTAGATGGACAGGGGTTTGGCTACACCTTC. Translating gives CASSLLDGQGFGYTF.

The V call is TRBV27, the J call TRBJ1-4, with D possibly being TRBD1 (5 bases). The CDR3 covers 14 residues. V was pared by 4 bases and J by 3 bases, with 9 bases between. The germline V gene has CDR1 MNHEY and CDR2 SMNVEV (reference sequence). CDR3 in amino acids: CASSWGGANEKLFF. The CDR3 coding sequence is TGTGCCAGCAGTTGGGGGGGGGCTAATGAAAAACTGTTTTTT.

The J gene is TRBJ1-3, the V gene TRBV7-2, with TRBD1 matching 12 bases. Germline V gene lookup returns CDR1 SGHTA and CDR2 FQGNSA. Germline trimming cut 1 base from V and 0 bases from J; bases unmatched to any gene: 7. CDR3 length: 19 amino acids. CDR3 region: CASSLVGTGGTLSGNTIYF. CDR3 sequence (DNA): TGTGCCAGCAGCTTAGTAGGGACAGGGGGCACACTCTCTGGAAACACCATATATTTT.

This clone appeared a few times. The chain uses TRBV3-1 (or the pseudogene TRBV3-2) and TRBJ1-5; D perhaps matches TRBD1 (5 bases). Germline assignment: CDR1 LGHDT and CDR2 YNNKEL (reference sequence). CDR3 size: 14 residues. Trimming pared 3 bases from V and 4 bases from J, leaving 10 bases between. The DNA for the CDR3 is TGTGCCAGCAGCCAGGACGGGGGAAATCAGCCCCAGCATTTT. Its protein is CASSQDGGNQPQHF.

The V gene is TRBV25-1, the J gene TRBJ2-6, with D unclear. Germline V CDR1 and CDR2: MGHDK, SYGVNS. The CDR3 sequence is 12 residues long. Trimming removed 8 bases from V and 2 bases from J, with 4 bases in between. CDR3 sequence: CASGAGANVLTF. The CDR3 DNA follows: TGTGCCAGCGGAGCTGGGGCCAACGTCCTGACTTTC. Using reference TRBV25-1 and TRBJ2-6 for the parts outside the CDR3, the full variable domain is EADIYQTPRYLVIGTGKKITLECSQTMGHDKMYWYQQDPGMELHLIHYSYGVNSTEKGDLSSESTVSRIRTEHFPLTLESARPSHTSQYLCASGAGANVLTFGAGSRLTVL.

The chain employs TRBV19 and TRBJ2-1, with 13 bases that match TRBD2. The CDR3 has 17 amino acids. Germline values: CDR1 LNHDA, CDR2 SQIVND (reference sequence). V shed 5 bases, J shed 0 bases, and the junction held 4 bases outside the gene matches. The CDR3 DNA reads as TGTGCCAGTAGTCCCAGGACTAGCGGGAGCTCCTACAATGAGCAGTTCTTC. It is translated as CASSPRTSGSSYNEQFF.

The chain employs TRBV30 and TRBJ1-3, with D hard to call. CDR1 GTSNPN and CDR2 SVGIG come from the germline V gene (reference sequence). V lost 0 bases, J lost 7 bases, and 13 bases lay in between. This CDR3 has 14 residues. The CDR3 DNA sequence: TGTGCCTGGAGTGTGGAGCGAAGCGGCAACACCATATATTTT. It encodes CAWSVERSGNTIYF.